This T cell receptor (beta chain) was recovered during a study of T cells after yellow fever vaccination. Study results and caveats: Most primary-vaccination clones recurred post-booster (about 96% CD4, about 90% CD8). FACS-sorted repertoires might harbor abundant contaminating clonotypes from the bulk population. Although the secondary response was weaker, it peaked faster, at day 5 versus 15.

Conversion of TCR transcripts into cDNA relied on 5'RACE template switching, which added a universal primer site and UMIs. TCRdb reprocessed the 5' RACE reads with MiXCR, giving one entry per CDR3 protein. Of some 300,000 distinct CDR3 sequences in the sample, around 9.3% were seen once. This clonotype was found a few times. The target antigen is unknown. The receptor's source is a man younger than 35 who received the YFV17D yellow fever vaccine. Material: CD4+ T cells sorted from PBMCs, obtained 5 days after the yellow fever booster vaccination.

CDR3 protein: CASSYSGTGFYGYTF. The CDR3 nucleotides read TGTGCCAGCAGTTACTCCGGGACAGGATTCTATGGCTACACCTTC. The gene calls are TRBV6-5 and TRBJ1-2; TRBD1 matches at 8 bases. The CDR3 has 15 amino acids. V trimming: 0 bases; J trimming: 4 bases; junction bases outside the gene matches: 4. The germline V gene encodes CDR1 MNHEY and CDR2 SVGAGI.